This T cell receptor beta chain was captured by sequencing in a study of cytomegalovirus exposure and HLA in healthy donors. Study-level results: A later analysis linked a missense variant in DCLRE1C to the trimming of TCR beta V and J genes. Many donors carried some public TCRs, although rarity characterized most TCR sequences.

V was clipped by 7 bases and J by 3 bases; unmatched bases: 9. CDR3 size: 15 residues. Germline lookup yields CDR1 SGHAT and CDR2 FQNNGV. PCR amplification relied on 60 Vbeta primers (plus 13 Jbeta primers). Generated by immunoSEQ multiplex PCR, the TCRdb table keeps only in-frame clones and is missing some. The repertoire includes roughly 130,000 clones, 80% of them detected once, and roughly 3% sits in the top ten. Turning to this clone: Its antigen remains unknown.

The specimen sequenced was PBMCs. The chain combines TRBV11-2 with TRBJ2-1, with 7 bases aligning to TRBD2. This sequence was found in a male donor in good health and CMV-seronegative. CDR3 amino acids: CASTRALAVYNEQFF. In nucleotides, the CDR3 is TGTGCCAGCACCCGAGCGCTAGCGGTCTACAATGAGCAGTTCTTC.